Ten or more counts support the clone carrying this T cell receptor beta chain. These data belong to a study of regulatory T cells in long-lasting Graves disease. The sample's time point: newly diagnosed GD, antithyroid drugs for less than 3 months. There was RNA extracted from PBMCs, and the TCR library was made from it. For TCR beta, libraries came from iRepertoire HTBI primers and Arm-PCR of CDR3 regions. Per the authors' pipeline: About 62 TRBV and 14 TRBJ segments were identified across samples. TCRdb analysed the multiplex PCR reads with MiXCR anew, one entry per CDR3 protein. The V and J calls, along with clone size, are taken from TCRdb and not from the paper's own processing. The sample comprises over 450,000 distinct CDR3 sequences, around 12% of which are singletons, and about 8.3% rests with the top ten. Germline V gene lookup returns CDR1 SGHAT and CDR2 FQNNGV. J lost 6 bases, V lost 2 bases, and 5 bases had no gene match. This CDR3 is 14 amino acids long.

In addition, the sample was reused for a study of T cells in Graves' hyperthyroidism and ophthalmopathy. From that second work: Initially, a first-round RT-PCR of the TCR CDR3 employed the HTBI primer set.

The rearrangement links TRBV11-2 to TRBJ2-7; 9 nucleotides align to TRBD2. The sample consisted of peripheral blood mononuclear cells (PBMCs), taken at new diagnosis, from a patient treated with antithyroid drugs. The TCR sequence derives from a woman in her 30s with Graves disease. The CDR3 DNA reads as TGTGCCAGCAGCTTAATAGCGGGAGTCCCCGAGCAGTACTTC. Translated, it gives CASSLIAGVPEQYF.